This TCR beta chain was sequenced during a study of T cells after yellow fever vaccination. Notes on the study in general: Secondary responses were weaker yet peaked faster, day 5 versus 15.

Germline assignment: CDR1 ENHRY and CDR2 SYGVKD. Trimming removed 6 bases at V and 2 bases at J, with 7 bases between. The CDR3 loop spans 12 amino acids. TCRdb reanalysed the 5' RACE reads using MiXCR and keeps one entry per CDR3 protein. The repertoire holds more than 350,000 distinct CDR3 sequences, with around 10% as singletons. A word on this clonotype: Its target is unknown.

This TCR was recovered from a man younger than 35 who received the YFV17D yellow fever vaccine. Here the sequenced sample was PBMCs, taken on the day of the first yellow fever vaccination. The rearrangement joins TRBV10-3 to TRBJ2-5; D call uncertain. CDR3: CAISRSQETQYF. In DNA form, the CDR3 reads TGTGCCATCAGCCGAAGTCAAGAGACCCAGTACTTC.